A selection of T cell receptor beta chains follows, all from one sample in a study of glioma-infiltrating T cells after dendritic cell vaccination. TCRdb keeps only in-frame clones here, not all; method: immunoSEQ multiplex PCR. The sample records about 99,000 clones, 65% to 85% being singletons. The material sequenced was blood, taken after dendritic cell vaccination. The source is a human donor with glioblastoma. Each CDR3 is given with its conserved first and last residue. The D gene is left open where the match is weak. A row's size may be missing; if present it is once, few, many or a size class.

V	J	D	size	length	DNA	CDR3
TRBV7-3	TRBJ2-1	TRBD2	.	14	TGTGCCAGCAGCCCCCTAGCGGGAGGGCATGAGCAGTTCTTC	CASSPLAGGHEQFF
TRBV30	TRBJ2-7	.	.	13	TGTGCCTGGAGTCGCGGACTTACCTACGAGCAGTACTTC	CAWSRGLTYEQYF
TRBV27	TRBJ1-1	.	.	12	TGTGCCAGCTGGGGGGCGGGGGGAGGCCCGCGGTTT	CASWGAGGGPRF
TRBV28	TRBJ2-2	TRBD1	.	16	TGTGCCAGCAGTTCGACAGGGTTTGTTGGGACCGGGGAGCTGTTTTTT	CASSSTGFVGTGELFF
TRBV4-1	TRBJ1-2	.	.	15	TGCGCCAGCAGCCAACAGGCCTCCTCTAACTATGGCTACACCTTC	CASSQQASSNYGYTF
TRBV15	TRBJ2-1	.	.	14	TGTGCCACCAGCAGGGAGACAGTGGGCAATGAGCAGTTCTTC	CATSRETVGNEQFF
TRBV29-1	TRBJ1-4	.	.	14	TGCAGCGTTGGCGCAGGGCCTGGTAATGAAAAACTGTTTTTT	CSVGAGPGNEKLFF
TRBV10-3	TRBJ1-2	.	once	12	TGTGCCATCAGTTACAGGGACTATGGCTACACCTTC	CAISYRDYGYTF
TRBV6-5	TRBJ1-4	.	.	16	TGTGCCAGCAGTTACTCCCTGACTACAACTAATGAAAAACTGTTTTTT	CASSYSLTTTNEKLFF
TRBV29-1	TRBJ2-3	TRBD2	.	15	TGCAGCGGATACAGCGGGATCACTAGCACAGATACGCAGTATTTT	CSGYSGITSTDTQYF
TRBV6-6	TRBJ2-7	TRBD1	.	13	TGTGCCAGCAGATTACACAGGGGCTACGAGCAGTACTTC	CASRLHRGYEQYF
TRBV14	TRBJ1-1	.	.	15	TGTGCCAGCAGCCAAGTAGCGGGCATGAACACTGAAGCTTTCTTT	CASSQVAGMNTEAFF
TRBV13	TRBJ2-7	.	.	17	TGTGCCAGCAGCTTAGGACATTTGGGGCAGGTCTCCTACGAGCAGTACTTC	CASSLGHLGQVSYEQYF
TRBV5-1	TRBJ2-1	.	.	12	TGCGCCAGCAGCTGGGGGCTGAATGAGCAGTTCTTC	CASSWGLNEQFF
TRBV5-1	TRBJ1-1	TRBD1	.	17	TGCGCCAGCAGCCCCGGACAGGGAGTGTCCATGAACACTGAAGCTTTCTTT	CASSPGQGVSMNTEAFF
TRBV27	TRBJ2-1	TRBD2	.	15	TGTGCCAGCAGTTTTAGCGGGAGCACCTACAATGAGCAGTTCTTC	CASSFSGSTYNEQFF
TRBV19	TRBJ1-3	TRBD1	.	14	TGTGCCAGTAGATATAAACAGGGGGCCGGCACCATATATTTT	CASRYKQGAGTIYF
TRBV6-6	TRBJ2-7	.	.	13	TGTGCCAGCAGTTACTCCAACTCCTACGAGCAGTACTTC	CASSYSNSYEQYF
TRBV6-6	TRBJ2-1	.	.	12	TGTGCCAGCAGAGGAGGGCCCGATGAGCAGTTCTTC	CASRGGPDEQFF
TRBV29-1	TRBJ1-1	.	.	13	TGCAGCGTGAAACAGGGCCGGGACACTGAAGCTTTCTTT	CSVKQGRDTEAFF
TRBV5-1	TRBJ1-1	.	.	17	TGCGCCAGCAGCTTGGTTCCGTTGGGAGGGGCTTCAAATGAAGCTTTCTTT	CASSLVPLGGASNEAFF
TRBV7-8	TRBJ1-2	.	once	14	TGTGCCAGCAGCTTAGGAAGGGGAGCGGGGGGCTACACCTTC	CASSLGRGAGGYTF
TRBV18	TRBJ1-4	TRBD1	.	15	TGTGCCAGCTCACCAAGGGGGACAGGGGAGGAAAAACTGTTTTTT	CASSPRGTGEEKLFF
TRBV15	TRBJ1-5	.	.	17	TGTGCCACCAGCAGTCCATCGGAGGGGCTGCAAAATCAGCCCCAGCATTTT	CATSSPSEGLQNQPQHF
TRBV28	TRBJ2-3	.	.	16	TGTGCCAGCAGTTTATCACCGGCGGCAAGCACAGATACGCAGTATTTT	CASSLSPAASTDTQYF
TRBV27	TRBJ1-6	.	.	14	TGTGCCAGCAGTGTTTCAGGGGTTAATTCACCCCTCCACTTT	CASSVSGVNSPLHF
TRBV18	TRBJ1-3	TRBD1	many	16	TGTGCCAGCTCACCGGACAGGGGACAAGCTGGAAACACCATATATTTT	CASSPDRGQAGNTIYF
TRBV18	TRBJ2-1	.	.	16	TGTGCCAGCTCACCATTCAACCCAGGCTACTACAATGAGCAGTTCTTC	CASSPFNPGYYNEQFF
TRBV6-1	TRBJ1-1	.	.	10	TGTGCCAGCAGGGACAGTGAGGCTTTCTTT	CASRDSEAFF
TRBV5-1	TRBJ2-1	TRBD2	once	17	TGCGCCAGCAGCTTGGAGATCGGACTAGCGGCCTACAATGAGCAGTTCTTC	CASSLEIGLAAYNEQFF
TRBV6-4	TRBJ1-1	.	.	12	TGTGCCAGCAGTGACGGACACGGTGAAGCTTTCTTT	CASSDGHGEAFF
TRBV19	TRBJ2-3	TRBD1	once	14	TGTGCCAGTAGTCCAGGACAGGGCACAGATACGCAGTATTTT	CASSPGQGTDTQYF
TRBV2	TRBJ2-1	.	.	13	TGTGCCAGCTGGCGGGGGCCGTACAATGAGCAGTTCTTC	CASWRGPYNEQFF
TRBV5-1	TRBJ2-3	TRBD2	.	18	TGCGCCAGCAGCCCTGGGGGACTAGCGGGGTCCACCACAGATACGCAGTATTTT	CASSPGGLAGSTTDTQYF
TRBV6-5	TRBJ2-7	TRBD2	.	15	TGTGCCAGCAGTTCCGCCGGGACTACATCCTACGAGCAGTACTTC	CASSSAGTTSYEQYF
TRBV4-1	TRBJ2-1	.	once	16	TGCGCCAGCAGCCAAGGAATTACGAGACTGTACAATGAGCAGTTCTTC	CASSQGITRLYNEQFF
TRBV30	TRBJ1-1	.	.	14	TGTGCCTGGAGTGTTGTGTCGGGGGGCACTGAAGCTTTCTTT	CAWSVVSGGTEAFF